The source of this T cell receptor (beta chain) is a study of blood T cell repertoires in COVID-19. For the study at large: T cells, B-cell-depleted T cells, or PBMCs provided the cDNA or gDNA that served as material.

It was during active infection that Seattle patients were enrolled and then longitudinally followed. This CDR3 spans 15 amino acids. Per germline, CDR1 SGHRS and CDR2 YFSETQ. Trimming cost V 4 bases and J 7 bases, with 18 bases left between them. Assay used: immunoSEQ multiplex PCR; TCRdb lists only in-frame clones, some missing. This table holds about 170,000 clones, around 84% found once. This TCR was recovered from a woman older than 75 with COVID-19, enrolled during active disease. The rearrangement uses TRBV5-1 and TRBJ2-1; the D gene is possibly TRBD2 (6 bases). Sequences were obtained from peripheral blood. Written as DNA, the CDR3 is TGCGCCAGCAGCCTCCGACTAGGTGCGGGGAATGAGCAGTTCTTC. This encodes CASSLRLGAGNEQFF.